This section outlines one T cell receptor beta chain sequence together with its context. The antigen is undetermined. MiXCR, run by TCRdb on the 5' RACE reads, gives a single entry per CDR3 protein. In the table there are approximately 300,000 distinct CDR3 sequences, roughly 20% of which are singletons. Looked up from germline, CDR1 is MNHEY and CDR2 is SVGEGT. The CDR3 has 14 residues. Trimming cost V 4 bases and J 7 bases; bases outside gene matches: 7. These data are taken from a study of CD8 T cells in ankylosing spondylitis. Study-wide findings and caveats: The authors found the disease-linked clones to be CD8+ and relatively rare in peripheral blood. In ankylosing spondylitis blood, a motif of about eight highly homologous TCR beta variants appeared characteristic.

V usage is TRBV6-2 or TRBV6-3 and J usage is TRBJ2-1, with 7 positions matching TRBD1. This sequence was found in a female donor with ankylosing spondylitis or in good health (not recorded which). Sample: blood, either unsorted or a sorted T cell fraction (not recorded which). CDR3 DNA sequence: TGTGCCAGCAGTTTCATGACAGGGAAAAATGAGCAGTTCTTC. It translates to CASSFMTGKNEQFF.